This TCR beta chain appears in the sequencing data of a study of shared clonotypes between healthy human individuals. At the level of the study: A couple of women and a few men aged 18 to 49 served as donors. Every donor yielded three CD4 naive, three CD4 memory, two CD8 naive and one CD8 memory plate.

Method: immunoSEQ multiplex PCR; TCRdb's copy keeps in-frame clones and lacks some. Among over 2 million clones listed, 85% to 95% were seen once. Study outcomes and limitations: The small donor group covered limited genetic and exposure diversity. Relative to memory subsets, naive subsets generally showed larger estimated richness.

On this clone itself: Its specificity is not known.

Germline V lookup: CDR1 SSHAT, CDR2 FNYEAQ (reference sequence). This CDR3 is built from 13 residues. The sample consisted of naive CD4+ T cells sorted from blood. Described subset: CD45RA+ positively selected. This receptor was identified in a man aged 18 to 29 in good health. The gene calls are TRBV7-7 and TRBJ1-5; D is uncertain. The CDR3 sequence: CASSDGTNQPQHF. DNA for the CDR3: TGTGCTAGCTCTGACGGTACCAATCAGCCCCAGCATTTT.